The 7 T cell receptor beta chains in this list originate from one sample, sequenced in a study of tissue T cells after allogeneic stem cell transplantation. Time point given: mouse harvest day 14 after allogeneic transplant. Tail vein injection delivered 10^7 T-cell-depleted bone marrow cells and 10^6 splenic CD5+ T cells. Only in-frame clones appear in the TCRdb table, and some are missing; sequencing was by immunoSEQ multiplex PCR. The data show over 7,000 clones, approximately 37% seen once. Sequenced material: skin. The receptors originated from a female BALB/c mouse given C57BL/6 T cells with graft-versus-host disease after an allogeneic hematopoietic cell transplant.

By share, this clone ranks as medium-sized. Gene names and germline refer to mouse. The observed sequence ends 1 residue before the CDR3 terminus, with the missing tail filled in from the germline J gene. This chain connects TRBV26 to TRBJ1-3; no clear D gene. The CDR3 loop spans 13 amino acids. Trimming shortened V by 4 bases and J by 0 bases, and 4 bases separated the two germline ends. CDR1 and CDR2 (germline): KGHPV, FQNQEV (reference sequence). CDR3 sequence: CASSRDSGNTLYF. Partial CDR3 DNA: TGTGCCAGCAGTCGGGATTCTGGAAATACGCTCTAT.

This clone was detected a few times. The gene names here belong to mouse. The read gets to within 1 residue of the CDR3 end, and the germline J gene fills in the rest. Other DNA sequences in the same sample also yield this CDR3. The V call is TRBV26, the J call TRBJ1-3; D unresolved. This CDR3 contains 14 residues. Germline V CDR1 and CDR2: KGHPV, FQNQEV (reference sequence). With 6 bases removed from V and 0 bases from J, the gap between germline ends came to 9 bases. The CDR3 DNA, read in part, is TGTGCCAGCAGCCCACAAAATTCTGGAAATACGCTCTAT. Protein product: CASSPQNSGNTLY. The whole CDR3 sequence is CASSPQNSGNTLYF.

This clone was observed a few times. The genes are named according to mouse. Read sequence stops 1 residue before the CDR3 end, and the germline J gene provides the missing end. The gene calls are TRBV13-2 and TRBJ1-2, with a weak D call TRBD1 (6 bases). There are 13 residues in the CDR3. Germline CDR1 and CDR2: NNHNN and SYGAGS (reference sequence). Trimming pared 3 bases from V and 7 bases from J, leaving 13 bases between. The covered CDR3 bases are TGTGCCAGCGGTGCCCCAGGGGCGGGCGACTACACC. Translation: CASGAPGAGDYT. The entire CDR3 protein is CASGAPGAGDYTF.

Concerning this clone itself: Gene names follow the mouse nomenclature. The observed sequence ends 1 residue before the CDR3 terminus, with the missing tail filled in from the germline J gene. The sample contains more than one DNA sequence encoding this CDR3. The rearrangement uses TRBV26 and TRBJ1-5; D is undetermined. Trimming took 0 bases from V and 0 from J, leaving 6 bases between them. There are 15 residues in the CDR3. Per the germline V gene, CDR1 is KGHPV and CDR2 is FQNQEV (reference sequence). CDR3 sequence: CASSLSGYNNQAPLF. The sequenced CDR3 bases are TGTGCCAGCAGTCTGTCAGGGTATAACAACCAGGCTCCGCTT.

Note on this clone: The gene symbols are mouse symbols. The read is 1 residue too short to cover the CDR3 end, so that end is filled in from the germline J gene. The chain joins TRBV23 to TRBJ1-4; the table gives TRBD1 as D, unverified against the DNA. The CDR3 runs 14 residues. Germline V lookup: CDR1 KGHTA, CDR2 FQNQQP. This CDR3 reads CSSSQGQGNERLFF. Incomplete CDR3 DNA: TGCTCCAGCAGTCAGGGCCAGGGCAACGAAAGATTATTT.

This clone is judged medium-sized. The gene names here belong to mouse. The CDR3 end lies 1 residue beyond the end of the read and is filled in from the germline J gene. The chain has TRBV13-1 and TRBJ2-5; D is undetermined. Germline V lookup: CDR1 NSHNY, CDR2 SYGAGN. The V gene lost 5 bases and the J gene lost 0 bases, with 4 bases spanning the gap. The CDR3 totals 12 residues. The part of the CDR3 DNA that was read is TGTGCCAGCAGCGTTAACCAAGACACCCAGTAC. Protein product: CASSVNQDTQY. The entire CDR3 is CASSVNQDTQYF.

About this clone itself: The genes and germline here are from mouse. The read terminates 1 residue ahead of where the CDR3 ends, so the germline J gene completes it. The rearrangement joins TRBV19 to TRBJ2-5; D gene unclear. Between the trimmed V and J ends, which lost 1 base and 0 bases, there was a span of 6 bases. The CDR3 runs 14 residues. Germline V gene sequence: CDR1 FNHDT, CDR2 SITEND (reference sequence). CDR3 DNA (partial): TGTGCCAGCAGTATACGGGGTAACCAAGACACCCAGTAC. Translating it yields CASSIRGNQDTQY. Given in full, the CDR3 is CASSIRGNQDTQYF.